This passage covers 12 T cell receptor beta chains from one sample sequenced in a study of blood T cell repertoires in COVID-19. The repertoire was sequenced with immunoSEQ multiplex PCR; TCRdb's copy has only in-frame clones and lacks some. The sample has 210,000 or so clones; roughly nine tenths are singletons. Sequencing was carried out using peripheral blood. These receptors came from a woman between 50 and 59 years old with acute or convalescent COVID-19.

The rearrangement links TRBV11-2 to TRBJ1-6; TRBD1 aligns across 7 bases. The germline V gene encodes CDR1 SGHAT and CDR2 FQNNGV. Losses at the gene ends were 4 bases for V and 5 bases for J; bases not matched to a gene: 5. CDR3 size: 15 residues. CDR3 DNA sequence: TGTGCCAGCAGCTCGGGACAGCCCAATAATTCACCCCTCCACTTT. Protein: CASSSGQPNNSPLHF.

This chain connects TRBV5-1 to TRBJ2-2; TRBD2 matches 12 bases. The germline V gene encodes CDR1 SGHRS and CDR2 YFSETQ. The CDR3 totals 16 residues. The junction had 6 bases not matched to a gene; V was cut back by 3 bases and J by 6 bases. CDR3 in amino acids: CASSSLAGGIAGELFF. CDR3 DNA sequence: TGCGCCAGCAGCTCCCTAGCGGGAGGGATAGCCGGGGAGCTGTTTTTT.

The V call is TRBV30, the J call TRBJ2-7, with D perhaps matching TRBD1 (6 bases). CDR3 length equals 12 residues. V shed 7 bases and J shed 3 bases, with 13 bases lying between them. Germline V lookup: CDR1 GTSNPN, CDR2 SVGIG (reference sequence). CDR3 residues: CALTGSGYEQYF. For the CDR3, the DNA is TGTGCCTTGACAGGTTCGGGCTACGAGCAGTACTTC.

This sequence joins TRBV11-2 and TRBJ2-2; possibly TRBD1 for D (6 bases). CDR1 SGHAT and CDR2 FQNNGV come from the germline V gene. V shed 2 bases and J shed 1 base, with 8 bases lying between them. The CDR3 runs to 15 residues. The CDR3 is CASSLTGMNTGELFF. The CDR3 DNA reads as TGTGCCAGCAGCTTAACAGGGATGAACACCGGGGAGCTGTTTTTT.

The chain uses TRBV3-1 (or the pseudogene TRBV3-2) and TRBJ2-2, with a weak D call TRBD2 (6 bases). This CDR3 contains 14 residues. CDR1 and CDR2 from the germline V gene are LGHDT and YNNKEL (reference sequence). V was clipped by 4 bases and J by 8 bases, with 14 bases between them. The CDR3 region has the DNA TGTGCCAGCAGCCGGGGGGATAGGGCTGGGGAGCTGTTTTTT. Its protein product is CASSRGDRAGELFF.

This clone was seen just once. The chain uses TRBV5-5 and TRBJ1-2; TRBD1 matches at 11 bases. Germline V gene lookup returns CDR1 SGHKS and CDR2 YYEKEE (reference sequence). The V and J ends lost 2 bases and 7 bases, in that order; junction bases with no gene match: 10. CDR3 length: 16 amino acids. This CDR3 is CASSFLRTGGGGGYTF. The CDR3 bases are TGTGCCAGCAGCTTTTTAAGGACAGGGGGCGGTGGTGGCTACACCTTC.

This clone is a singleton in its sample. This chain connects TRBV21-1 to TRBJ1-2; TRBD1, the table's D call, lacks a check against the DNA. TRBV21-1 is a pseudogene locus. The CDR3 consists of 16 residues. The CDR3 region is CASSKGTGPLVYGYTF. DNA of the CDR3: TGTGCCAGCAGCAAAGGGACAGGCCCGTTGGTCTATGGCTACACCTTC.

The chain couples TRBV6-5 to TRBJ1-1, with TRBD1 identical over 9 bases. Losses at the gene ends were 6 bases for V and 6 bases for J; bases not matched to a gene: 5. Germline V gene sequence: CDR1 MNHEY, CDR2 SVGAGI. The CDR3 is 13 residues long. The CDR3 protein is CASRRGQGSEAFF. The CDR3 DNA follows: TGTGCCAGCAGGAGGGGACAGGGATCTGAAGCTTTCTTT.

This clone was observed once. The V call is TRBV5-1, the J call TRBJ1-1; 7 bases align to TRBD1. CDR3 length: 14 residues. Germline CDR1 and CDR2: SGHRS and YFSETQ. Germline trimming cut 3 bases from V and 4 bases from J; bases unmatched to any gene: 6. CDR3 loop: CASSSTGSGTEAFF. CDR3 bases: TGCGCCAGCAGCTCGACAGGGTCGGGCACTGAAGCTTTCTTT.

The chain carries TRBV24-1 and TRBJ2-2; TRBD2 matches at 8 bases. The CDR3 has 16 amino acids. CDR1 and CDR2 from the germline V gene are KGHDR and SFDVKD. V trimming: 4 bases; J trimming: 4 bases; junction bases outside the gene matches: 7. The DNA for the CDR3 is TGTGCCACCAGTGACCCCAGCGGGGGCCTCACCGGGGAGCTGTTTTTT. Translating it yields CATSDPSGGLTGELFF.

The V call is TRBV30, the J call TRBJ2-3, with D tentatively TRBD1 (6 bases). Trimming shortened V by 0 bases and J by 4 bases, and 17 bases separated the two germline ends. CDR3 length: 16 residues. Germline-derived CDR1 and CDR2 are GTSNPN and SVGIG (reference sequence). The CDR3 reads CAWSVGASGLPDTQYF. The CDR3 region has the DNA TGTGCCTGGAGTGTGGGGGCTAGTGGGCTCCCAGATACGCAGTATTTT.

This clone was seen a single time. The chain has TRBV6-1 and TRBJ2-7, with TRBD2 matching over 9 bases. Germline trimming cut 2 bases from V and 4 bases from J; bases unmatched to any gene: 12. Per germline, CDR1 MNHNS and CDR2 SASEGT. There are 17 residues in the CDR3. This CDR3 reads CASSELASGISWYEQYF. CDR3 DNA sequence: TGTGCCAGCAGTGAATTGGCTAGCGGGATATCCTGGTACGAGCAGTACTTC.